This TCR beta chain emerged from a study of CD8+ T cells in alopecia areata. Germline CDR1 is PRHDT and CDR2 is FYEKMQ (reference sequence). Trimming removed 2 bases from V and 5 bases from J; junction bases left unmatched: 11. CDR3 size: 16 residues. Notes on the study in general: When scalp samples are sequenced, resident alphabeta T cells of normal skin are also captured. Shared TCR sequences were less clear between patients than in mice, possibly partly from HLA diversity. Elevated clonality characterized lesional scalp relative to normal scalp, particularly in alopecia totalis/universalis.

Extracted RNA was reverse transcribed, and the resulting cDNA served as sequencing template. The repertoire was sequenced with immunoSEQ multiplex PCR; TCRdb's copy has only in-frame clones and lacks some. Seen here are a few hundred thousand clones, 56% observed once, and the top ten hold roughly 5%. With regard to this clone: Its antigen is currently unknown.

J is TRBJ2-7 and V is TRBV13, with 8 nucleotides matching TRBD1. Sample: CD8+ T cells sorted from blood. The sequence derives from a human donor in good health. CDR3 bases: TGTGCCAGCAGCTTAATCACCGACAGGGGTACCAACGAGCAGTACTTC. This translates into CASSLITDRGTNEQYF.